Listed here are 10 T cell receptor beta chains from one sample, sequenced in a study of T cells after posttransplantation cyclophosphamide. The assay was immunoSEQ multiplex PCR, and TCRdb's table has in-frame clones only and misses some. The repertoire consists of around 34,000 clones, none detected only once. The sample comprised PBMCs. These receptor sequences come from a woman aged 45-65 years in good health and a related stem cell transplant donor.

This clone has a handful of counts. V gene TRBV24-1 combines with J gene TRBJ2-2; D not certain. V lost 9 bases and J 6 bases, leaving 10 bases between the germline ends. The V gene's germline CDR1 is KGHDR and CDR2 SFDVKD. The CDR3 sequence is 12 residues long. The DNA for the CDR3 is TGTGCCACCCAGGAAGGGCCCGGGGAGCTGTTTTTT. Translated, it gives CATQEGPGELFF.

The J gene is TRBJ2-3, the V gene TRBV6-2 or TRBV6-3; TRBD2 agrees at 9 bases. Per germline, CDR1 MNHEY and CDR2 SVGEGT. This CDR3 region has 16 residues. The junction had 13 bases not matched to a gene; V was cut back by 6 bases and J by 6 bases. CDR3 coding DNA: TGTGCCAGCAGACTCCTCGTCGCGGGAGGGCAGGATACGCAGTATTTT. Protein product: CASRLLVAGGQDTQYF.

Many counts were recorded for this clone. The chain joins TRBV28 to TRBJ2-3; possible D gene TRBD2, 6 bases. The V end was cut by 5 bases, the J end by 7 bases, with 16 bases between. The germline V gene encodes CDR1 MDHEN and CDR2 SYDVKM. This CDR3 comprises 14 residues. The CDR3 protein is CASSTGTPLHTQYF. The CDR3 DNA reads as TGTGCCAGCAGTACCGGGACTCCTTTGCATACGCAGTATTTT. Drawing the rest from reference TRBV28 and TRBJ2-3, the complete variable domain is DVKVTQSSRYLVKRTGEKVFLECVQDMDHENMFWYRQDPGLGLRLIYFSYDVKMKEKGDIPEGYSVSREKKERFSLILESASTNQTSMYLCASSTGTPLHTQYFGPGTRLTVL.

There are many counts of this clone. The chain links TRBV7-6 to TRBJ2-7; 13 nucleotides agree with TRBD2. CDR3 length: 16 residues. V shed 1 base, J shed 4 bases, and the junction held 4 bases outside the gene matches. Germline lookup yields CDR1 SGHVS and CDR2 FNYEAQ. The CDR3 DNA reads TGTGCCAGCAGCTTAGTACTAGCGGGAGGGCCTTACGAGCAGTACTTC. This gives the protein CASSLVLAGGPYEQYF.

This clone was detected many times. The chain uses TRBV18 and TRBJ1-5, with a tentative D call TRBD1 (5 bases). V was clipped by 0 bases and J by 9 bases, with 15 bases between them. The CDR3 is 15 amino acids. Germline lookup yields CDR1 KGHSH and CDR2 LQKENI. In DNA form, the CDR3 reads TGTGCCAGCTCACCACCGGGGCTCACCGAGCGGCCCCAGCATTTT. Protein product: CASSPPGLTERPQHF.

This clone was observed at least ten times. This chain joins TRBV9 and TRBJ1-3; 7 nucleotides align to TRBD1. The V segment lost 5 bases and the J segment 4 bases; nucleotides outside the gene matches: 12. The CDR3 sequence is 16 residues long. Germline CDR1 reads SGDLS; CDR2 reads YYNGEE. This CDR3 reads CASSSTEGAPGNTIYF. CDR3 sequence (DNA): TGTGCCAGCAGTTCTACTGAGGGGGCGCCGGGAAACACCATATATTTT. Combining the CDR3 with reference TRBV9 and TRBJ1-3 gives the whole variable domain DSGVTQTPKHLITATGQRVTLRCSPRSGDLSVYWYQQSLDQGLQFLIQYYNGEERAKGNILERFSAQQFPDLHSELNLSSLELGDSALYFCASSSTEGAPGNTIYFGEGSWLTVV.

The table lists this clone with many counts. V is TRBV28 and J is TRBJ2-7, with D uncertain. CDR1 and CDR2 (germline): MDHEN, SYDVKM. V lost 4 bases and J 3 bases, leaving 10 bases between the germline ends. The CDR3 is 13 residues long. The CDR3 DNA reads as TGTGCCAGCAGTTCTGGGCCTTACTACGAGCAGTACTTC. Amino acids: CASSSGPYYEQYF.

CDR3 protein: CASSYDRAGNTIYF. The CDR3 coding sequence is TGTGCCAGCAGTTACGACAGGGCTGGAAACACCATATATTTT. V is TRBV6-5 and J is TRBJ1-3, with 7 bases lining up with TRBD1. Germline CDR1 reads MNHEY; CDR2 reads SVGAGI. CDR3 length: 14 residues. V lost 2 bases, J lost 2 bases, and 0 bases stayed unmatched.

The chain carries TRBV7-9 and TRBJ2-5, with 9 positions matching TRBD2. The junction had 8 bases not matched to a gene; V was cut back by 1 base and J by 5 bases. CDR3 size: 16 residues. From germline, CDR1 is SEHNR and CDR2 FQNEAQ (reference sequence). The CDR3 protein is CASSLGGGRAGETQYF. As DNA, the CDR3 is TGTGCCAGCAGCTTAGGAGGCGGGAGGGCCGGGGAGACCCAGTACTTC. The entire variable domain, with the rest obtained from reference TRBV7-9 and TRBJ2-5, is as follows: DTGVSQNPRHKITKRGQNVTFRCDPISEHNRLYWYRQTLGQGPEFLTYFQNEAQLEKSRLLSDRFSAERPKGSFSTLEIQRTEQGDSAMYLCASSLGGGRAGETQYFGPGTRLLVL.

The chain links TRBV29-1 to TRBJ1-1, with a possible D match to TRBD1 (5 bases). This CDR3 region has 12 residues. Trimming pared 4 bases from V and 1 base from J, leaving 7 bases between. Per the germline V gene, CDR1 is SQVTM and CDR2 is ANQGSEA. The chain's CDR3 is CSVAQGNTEAFF. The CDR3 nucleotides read TGCAGCGTTGCTCAGGGGAACACTGAAGCTTTCTTT.